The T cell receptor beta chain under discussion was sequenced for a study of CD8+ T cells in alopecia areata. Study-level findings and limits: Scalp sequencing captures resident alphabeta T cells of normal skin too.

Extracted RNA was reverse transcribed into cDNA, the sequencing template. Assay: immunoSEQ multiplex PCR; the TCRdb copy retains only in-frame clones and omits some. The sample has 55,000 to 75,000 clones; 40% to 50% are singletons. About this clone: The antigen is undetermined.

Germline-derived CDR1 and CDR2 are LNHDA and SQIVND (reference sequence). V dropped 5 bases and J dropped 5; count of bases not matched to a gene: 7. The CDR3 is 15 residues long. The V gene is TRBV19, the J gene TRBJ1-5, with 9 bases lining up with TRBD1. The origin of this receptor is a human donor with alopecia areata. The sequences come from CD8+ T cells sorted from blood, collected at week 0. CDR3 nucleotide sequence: TGTGCCAGTAGTTGGTCGACAGGGGGGGATCAGCCCCAGCATTTT. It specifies CASSWSTGGDQPQHF.